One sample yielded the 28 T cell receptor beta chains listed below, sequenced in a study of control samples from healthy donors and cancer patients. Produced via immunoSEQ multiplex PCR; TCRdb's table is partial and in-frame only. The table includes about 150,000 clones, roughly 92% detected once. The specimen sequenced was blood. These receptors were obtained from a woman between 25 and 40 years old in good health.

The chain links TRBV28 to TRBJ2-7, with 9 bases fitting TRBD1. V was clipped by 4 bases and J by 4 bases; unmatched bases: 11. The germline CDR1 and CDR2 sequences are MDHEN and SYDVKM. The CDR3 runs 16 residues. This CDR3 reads CASSSPGQGRWYEQYF. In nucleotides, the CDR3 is TGTGCCAGCAGTTCCCCTGGACAGGGGCGCTGGTACGAGCAGTACTTC.

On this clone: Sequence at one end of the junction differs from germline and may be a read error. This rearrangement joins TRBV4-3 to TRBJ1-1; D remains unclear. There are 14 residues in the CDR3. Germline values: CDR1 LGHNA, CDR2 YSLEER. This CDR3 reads CASSPRPGNAEAFF. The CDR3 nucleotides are TGCGCCAGCAGCCCCCGGCCCGGGAACGCTGAAGCTTTCTTT.

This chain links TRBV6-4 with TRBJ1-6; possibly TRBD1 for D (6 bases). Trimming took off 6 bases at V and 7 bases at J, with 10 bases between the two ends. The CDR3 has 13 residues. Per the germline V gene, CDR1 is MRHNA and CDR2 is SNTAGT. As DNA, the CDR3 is TGTGCCAGCAGCTCGGACAGAAATTCACCCCTCCACTTT. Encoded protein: CASSSDRNSPLHF.

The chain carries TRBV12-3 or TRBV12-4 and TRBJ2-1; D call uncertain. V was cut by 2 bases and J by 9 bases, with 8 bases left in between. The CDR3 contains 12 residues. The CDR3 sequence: CASSLRGVEQFF. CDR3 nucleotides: TGTGCCAGCAGTTTACGTGGGGTTGAGCAGTTCTTC.

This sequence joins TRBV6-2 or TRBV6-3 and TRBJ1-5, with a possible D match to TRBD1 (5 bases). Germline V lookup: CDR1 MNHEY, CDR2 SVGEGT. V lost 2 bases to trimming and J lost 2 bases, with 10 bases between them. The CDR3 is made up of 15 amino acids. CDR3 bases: TGTGCCAGCAGTTACGGGGGGGGAGGCAATCAGCCCCAGCATTTT. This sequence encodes CASSYGGGGNQPQHF.

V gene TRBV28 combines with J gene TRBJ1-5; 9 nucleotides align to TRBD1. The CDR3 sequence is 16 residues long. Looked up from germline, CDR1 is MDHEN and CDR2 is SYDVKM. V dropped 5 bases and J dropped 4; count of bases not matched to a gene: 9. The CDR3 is CASSTWTGAPNQPQHF. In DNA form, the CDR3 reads TGTGCCAGCAGTACCTGGACAGGGGCTCCAAATCAGCCCCAGCATTTT.

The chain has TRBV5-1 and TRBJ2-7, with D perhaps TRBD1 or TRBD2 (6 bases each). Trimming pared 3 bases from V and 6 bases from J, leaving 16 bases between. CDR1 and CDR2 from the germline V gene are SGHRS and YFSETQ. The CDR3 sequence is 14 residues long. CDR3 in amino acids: CASSWGIQGGEQYF. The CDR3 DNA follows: TGCGCCAGCAGCTGGGGAATACAGGGAGGCGAGCAGTACTTC.

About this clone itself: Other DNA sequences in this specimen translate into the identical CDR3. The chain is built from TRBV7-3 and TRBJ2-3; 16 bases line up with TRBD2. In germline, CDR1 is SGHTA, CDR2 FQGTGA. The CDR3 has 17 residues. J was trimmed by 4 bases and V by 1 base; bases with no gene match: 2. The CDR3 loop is CASSLSGTSGRADTQYF. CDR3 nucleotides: TGTGCCAGCAGCTTAAGCGGGACTAGCGGGAGGGCAGATACGCAGTATTTT.

The CDR3 DNA sequence: TGTGCCAGCAGCCTAATGACAGGGGACGAAATGAACACTGAAGCTTTCTTT. Residues: CASSLMTGDEMNTEAFF. V gene TRBV7-9 combines with J gene TRBJ1-1, with TRBD1 matching over 8 bases. This CDR3 has 17 residues. Germline CDR1 and CDR2: SEHNR and FQNEAQ (reference sequence). The V gene end was trimmed by 5 bases and the J gene end by 0 bases; junction bases not matched to a gene: 11.

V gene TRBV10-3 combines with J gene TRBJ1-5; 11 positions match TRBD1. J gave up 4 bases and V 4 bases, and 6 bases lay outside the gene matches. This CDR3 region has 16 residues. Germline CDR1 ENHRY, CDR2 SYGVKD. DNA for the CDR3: TGTGCCATCAGTGGAAACGGGACAGGGGGAAATCAGCCCCAGCATTTT. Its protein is CAISGNGTGGNQPQHF.

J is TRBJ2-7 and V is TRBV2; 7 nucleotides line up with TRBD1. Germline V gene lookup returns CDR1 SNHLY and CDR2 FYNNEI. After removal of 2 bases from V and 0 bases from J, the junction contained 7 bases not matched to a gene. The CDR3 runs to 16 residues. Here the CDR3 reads CASSEQEGASSYEQYF. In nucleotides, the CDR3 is TGTGCCAGCAGTGAACAAGAGGGGGCCTCCTCCTACGAGCAGTACTTC.

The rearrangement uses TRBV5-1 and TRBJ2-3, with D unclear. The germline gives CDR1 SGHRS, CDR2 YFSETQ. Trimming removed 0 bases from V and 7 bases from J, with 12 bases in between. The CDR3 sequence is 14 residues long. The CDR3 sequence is CASSLDYVANTQYF. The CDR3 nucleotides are TGCGCCAGCAGCTTGGACTACGTTGCTAATACGCAGTATTTT. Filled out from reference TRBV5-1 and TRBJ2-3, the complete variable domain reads KAGVTQTPRYLIKTRGQQVTLSCSPISGHRSVSWYQQTPGQGLQFLFEYFSETQRNKGNFPGRFSGRQFSNSRSEMNVSTLELGDSALYLCASSLDYVANTQYFGPGTRLTVL.

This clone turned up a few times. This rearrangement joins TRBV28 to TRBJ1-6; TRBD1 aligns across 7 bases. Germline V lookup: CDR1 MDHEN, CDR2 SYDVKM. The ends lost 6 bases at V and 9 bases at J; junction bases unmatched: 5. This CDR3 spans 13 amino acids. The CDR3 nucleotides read TGTGCCAGCAGAAACAGGGACAGTTCACCCCTCCACTTT. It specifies CASRNRDSSPLHF.

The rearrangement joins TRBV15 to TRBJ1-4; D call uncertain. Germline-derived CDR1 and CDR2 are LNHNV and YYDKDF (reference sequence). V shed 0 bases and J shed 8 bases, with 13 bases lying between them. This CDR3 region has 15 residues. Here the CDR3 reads CATSRDGQVGEKLFF. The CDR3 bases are TGTGCCACCAGCAGAGATGGTCAGGTTGGCGAAAAACTGTTTTTT.

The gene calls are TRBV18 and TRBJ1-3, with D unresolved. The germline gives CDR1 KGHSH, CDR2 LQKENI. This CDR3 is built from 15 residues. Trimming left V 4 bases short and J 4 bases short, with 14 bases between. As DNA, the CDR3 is TGTGCCAGCTCACTAAACTCCGGATCCGGAAACACCATATATTTT. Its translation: CASSLNSGSGNTIYF.

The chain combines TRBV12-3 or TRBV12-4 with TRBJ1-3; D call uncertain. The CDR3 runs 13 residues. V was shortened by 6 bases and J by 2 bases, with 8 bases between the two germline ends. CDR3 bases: TGTGCCAGCAGCCCCCCGCCTGGAAACACCATATATTTT. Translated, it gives CASSPPPGNTIYF.

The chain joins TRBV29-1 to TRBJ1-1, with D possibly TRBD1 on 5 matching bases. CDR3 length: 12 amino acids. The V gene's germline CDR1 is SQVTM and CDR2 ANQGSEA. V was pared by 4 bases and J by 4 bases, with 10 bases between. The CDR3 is CSVAQGSTEAFF. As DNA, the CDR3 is TGCAGCGTTGCGCAGGGCTCCACTGAAGCTTTCTTT.

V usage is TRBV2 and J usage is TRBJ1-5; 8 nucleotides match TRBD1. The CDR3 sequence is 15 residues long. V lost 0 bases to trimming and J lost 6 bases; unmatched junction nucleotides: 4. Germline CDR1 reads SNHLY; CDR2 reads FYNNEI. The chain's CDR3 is CASSEAQGAAQPQHF. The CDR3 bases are TGTGCCAGCAGTGAAGCTCAGGGGGCGGCTCAGCCCCAGCATTTT.

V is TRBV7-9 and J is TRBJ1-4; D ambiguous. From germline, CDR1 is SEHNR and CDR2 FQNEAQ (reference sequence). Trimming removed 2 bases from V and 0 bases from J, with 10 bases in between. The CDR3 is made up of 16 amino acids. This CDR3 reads CASSLSFPATNEKLFF. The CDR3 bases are TGTGCCAGCAGCTTATCTTTTCCCGCAACTAATGAAAAACTGTTTTTT.

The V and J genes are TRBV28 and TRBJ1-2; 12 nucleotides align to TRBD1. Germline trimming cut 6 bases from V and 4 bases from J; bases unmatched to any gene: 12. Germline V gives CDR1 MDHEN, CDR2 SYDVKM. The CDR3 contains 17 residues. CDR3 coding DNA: TGTGCCAGCAGAGACGGGACAGGGGGCCCATTTTCCTATGGCTACACCTTC. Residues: CASRDGTGGPFSYGYTF.

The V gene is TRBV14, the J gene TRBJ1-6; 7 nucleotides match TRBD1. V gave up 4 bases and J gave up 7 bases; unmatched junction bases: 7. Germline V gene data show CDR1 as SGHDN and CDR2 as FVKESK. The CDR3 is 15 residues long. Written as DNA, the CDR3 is TGTGCCAGCAGCCTATTCGGGACAGCGAATTCACCCCTCCACTTT. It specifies CASSLFGTANSPLHF.

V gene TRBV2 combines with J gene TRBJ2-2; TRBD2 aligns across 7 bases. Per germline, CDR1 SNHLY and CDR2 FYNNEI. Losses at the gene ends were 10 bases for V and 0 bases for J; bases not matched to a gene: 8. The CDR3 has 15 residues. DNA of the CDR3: TGTGCCACAAAGACCAGCGGGGCGAACACCGGGGAGCTGTTTTTT. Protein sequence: CATKTSGANTGELFF.

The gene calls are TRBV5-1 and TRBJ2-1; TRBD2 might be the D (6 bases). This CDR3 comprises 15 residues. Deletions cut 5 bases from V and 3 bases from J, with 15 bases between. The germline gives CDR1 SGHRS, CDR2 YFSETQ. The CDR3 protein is CASSPPPGLYNEQFF. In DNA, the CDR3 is TGCGCCAGCAGTCCCCCTCCGGGACTCTACAATGAGCAGTTCTTC.

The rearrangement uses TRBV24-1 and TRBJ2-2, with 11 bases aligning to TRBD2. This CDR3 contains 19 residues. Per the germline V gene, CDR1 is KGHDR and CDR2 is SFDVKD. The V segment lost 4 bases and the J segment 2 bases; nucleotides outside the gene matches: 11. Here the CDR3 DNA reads TGTGCCACCAGTGACCCGCCACTCACTAGCGGGAGCAACACCGGGGAGCTGTTTTTT. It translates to CATSDPPLTSGSNTGELFF.

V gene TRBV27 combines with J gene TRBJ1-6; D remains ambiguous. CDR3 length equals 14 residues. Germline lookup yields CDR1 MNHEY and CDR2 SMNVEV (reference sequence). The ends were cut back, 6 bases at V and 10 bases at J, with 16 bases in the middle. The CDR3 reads CASRKTQPTSPLHF. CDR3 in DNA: TGTGCCAGCAGGAAGACACAGCCGACGTCACCCCTCCACTTT.

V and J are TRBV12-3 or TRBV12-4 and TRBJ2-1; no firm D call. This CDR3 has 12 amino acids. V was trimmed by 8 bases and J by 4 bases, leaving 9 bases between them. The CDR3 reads CASQGPYNEQFF. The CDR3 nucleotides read TGTGCCAGCCAAGGACCATACAATGAGCAGTTCTTC.

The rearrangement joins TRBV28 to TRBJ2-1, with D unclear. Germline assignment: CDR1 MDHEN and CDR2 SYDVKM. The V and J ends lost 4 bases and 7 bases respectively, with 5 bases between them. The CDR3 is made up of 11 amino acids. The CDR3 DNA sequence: TGTGCCAGCAGTTCCCCAAATGAGCAGTTCTTC. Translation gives CASSSPNEQFF.

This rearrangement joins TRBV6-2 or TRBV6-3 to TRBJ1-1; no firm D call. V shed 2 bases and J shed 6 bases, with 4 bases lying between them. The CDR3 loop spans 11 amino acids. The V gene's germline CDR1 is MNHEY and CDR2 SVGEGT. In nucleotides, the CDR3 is TGTGCCAGCAGTTACGGTCCTGAAGCTTTCTTT. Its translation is CASSYGPEAFF.